The 20 T cell receptor beta chains in this list originate from one sample, sequenced in a study of molecular identifiers for immune sequencing clone quantification (dated by TCRdb to between 2018 and 2020). The library came from PCR. Instrument used: Illumina MiSeq. TCRdb's own reprocessing of the public reads used fastp at Q25 and MiXCR and kept productive beta chains. Identical CDR3 protein sequences are pooled into one entry, listed with their most common genes and DNA. The sample table lists almost 20,000 distinct CDR3 sequences, 20% to 25% of them with a count of one. Jointly, the top ten make up roughly 6.7% of the sample. The sequencing sample was made of naive CD8+ T cells from blood, with Jurkat cell RNA spiked in. The meaning of the sample's cell subset or site label: FACS-sorted CD8+CD4-CCR7+CD45RA+ naive T cells. The receptors were gathered from a human donor in good health. Some libraries in this study had Jurkat cell RNA spiked in.

V is TRBV9 and J is TRBJ1-2; 7 nucleotides align to TRBD1. The CDR3 is made up of 13 amino acids. Germline CDR1 and CDR2: SGDLS and YYNGEE. Trimming removed 4 bases from V and 5 bases from J; junction bases left unmatched: 5. CDR3: CASSRGQLYGYTF. The CDR3 DNA follows: TGTGCCAGCAGCAGGGGACAGCTATATGGCTACACCTTC.

The chain has TRBV19 and TRBJ2-2; possibly TRBD1 for D (6 bases). Germline CDR1 and CDR2: LNHDA and SQIVND (reference sequence). Trimming shortened V by 7 bases and J by 6 bases, and 12 bases separated the two germline ends. CDR3 size: 13 residues. The CDR3 DNA reads as TGTGCCAGTAACCCATACAGGGCCGGGGAGCTGTTTTTT. It translates to CASNPYRAGELFF.

The sample holds many counts of this clonotype. CDR3 sequence: CASSSLAGVGTDTQYF. CDR3 sequence (DNA): TGTGCCAGCAGCTCCTTAGCGGGAGTCGGCACAGATACGCAGTATTTT. The gene calls are TRBV7-6 and TRBJ2-3; 9 bases are a match to TRBD2. V trimming: 4 bases; J trimming: 1 base; junction bases outside the gene matches: 6. The germline CDR1 and CDR2 sequences are SGHVS and FNYEAQ. The CDR3 runs 16 residues. Complete variable domain (other parts from reference TRBV7-6 and TRBJ2-3): GAGVSQSPRYKVTKRGQDVALRCDPISGHVSLYWYRQALGQGPEFLTYFNYEAQQDKSGLPNDRFSAERPEGSISTLTIQRTEQRDSAMYRCASSSLAGVGTDTQYFGPGTRLTVL.

The V and J genes are TRBV7-3 and TRBJ2-1, with 9 positions matching TRBD2. This CDR3 contains 15 residues. Germline V gene sequence: CDR1 SGHTA, CDR2 FQGTGA. Trimming at V came to 5 bases and at J to 0 bases, leaving 2 bases not matched to a gene. The CDR3 loop is CASSRSGSSYNEQFF. The CDR3 bases are TGTGCCAGCAGCCGTAGCGGGAGCTCCTACAATGAGCAGTTCTTC.

This clonotype was detected once. This chain uses TRBV6-1 with TRBJ1-1; unclear D gene. Germline-derived CDR1 and CDR2 are MNHNS and SASEGT. The ends were cut back, 6 bases at V and 2 bases at J, with 10 bases in the middle. This CDR3 region has 13 residues. CDR3 sequence reads: CASSHDINTEAFF. CDR3 DNA: TGTGCCAGCAGCCACGACATTAACACTGAAGCTTTCTTT.

This clonotype was detected ten times or more. This rearrangement joins TRBV20-1 to TRBJ2-4; possible D gene TRBD1, 6 bases. CDR3 length: 12 residues. With 5 bases removed from V and 6 bases from J, the gap between germline ends came to 11 bases. Germline V gives CDR1 DFQATT, CDR2 SNEGSKA (reference sequence). The CDR3 sequence is CSAHRDTNIQYF. The CDR3 coding sequence is TGCAGTGCTCACCGGGACACAAACATTCAGTACTTC.

This clonotype showed up many times. The gene calls are TRBV2 and TRBJ2-3; the match to TRBD2 covers 11 bases. This CDR3 spans 14 amino acids. After removal of 6 bases from V and 4 bases from J, the junction contained 3 bases not matched to a gene. Germline CDR1 is SNHLY and CDR2 is FYNNEI. The CDR3 DNA reads as TGTGCCAGCAGGGGACTAGCGGACTCAGATACGCAGTATTTT. This sequence encodes CASRGLADSDTQYF.

This clonotype was detected only once. A much more abundant neighbour one base away suggests this may be a read error. The V gene is TRBV20-1, the J gene TRBJ2-7, with D perhaps TRBD2 (6 bases). CDR3 size: 14 residues. Germline loops: CDR1 DFQATT, CDR2 SNEGSKA (reference sequence). DNA of the CDR3: TGCAGTGCTAGCATACGGGAGCTCTCCCACGAGCAGTACTTC. Residues: CSASIRELSHEQYF.

In regard to this clonotype: A much bigger clone sits one base away, suggesting this may be a read error. The chain uses TRBV4-3 and TRBJ2-7, with D perhaps TRBD1 or TRBD2 (5 bases each). Trimming stripped 6 bases from V and 7 bases from J, with 22 bases between. CDR3 length equals 15 residues. CDR1 and CDR2 from the germline V gene are LGHNA and YSLEER. CDR3 sequence reads: CASSPRGAGSSEQYF. In nucleotides, the CDR3 is TGCGCCAGCAGTCCGCGAGGGGCCGGTAGCAGTGAGCAGTACTTC.

This clonotype was seen ten or more times. This chain connects TRBV27 to TRBJ2-5; 12 bases line up with TRBD2. J gave up 1 base and V 4 bases, and 1 base lay outside the gene matches. CDR3 length: 15 residues. From germline, CDR1 is MNHEY and CDR2 SMNVEV (reference sequence). The CDR3 reads CASSWTSGVQETQYF. For the CDR3, the DNA is TGTGCCAGCAGTTGGACTAGCGGGGTCCAAGAGACCCAGTACTTC.

This clonotype was detected many times. V usage is TRBV20-1 and J usage is TRBJ2-7; no reliable D call. CDR1 and CDR2 (germline): DFQATT, SNEGSKA (reference sequence). The CDR3 is 10 amino acids. V was clipped by 6 bases and J by 3 bases, with 6 bases between them. CDR3 residues: CSAEDYEQYF. The DNA for the CDR3 is TGCAGTGCCGAAGACTACGAGCAGTACTTC.

This clonotype was seen only a few times. This chain uses TRBV19 with TRBJ2-1; D may be TRBD2 (5 bases). CDR1 and CDR2 from the germline V gene are LNHDA and SQIVND (reference sequence). V lost 3 bases to trimming and J lost 5 bases, with 14 bases between them. The CDR3 loop spans 15 amino acids. The CDR3 DNA follows: TGTGCCAGTAGTATTGCAAGCGGAACCCACAATGAGCAGTTCTTC. Translating it yields CASSIASGTHNEQFF.

This clonotype was observed many times. V gene TRBV9 combines with J gene TRBJ2-2; D gene ambiguous. CDR3 length equals 15 residues. The germline V and J ends were trimmed by 0 bases and 6 bases, with 12 bases remaining between them. The germline V gene has CDR1 SGDLS and CDR2 YYNGEE. CDR3 region: CASSVDGSLAGELFF. DNA for the CDR3: TGTGCCAGCAGCGTAGACGGCTCCCTGGCCGGGGAGCTGTTTTTT. The full variable domain, rest sourced from reference TRBV9 and TRBJ2-2, is DSGVTQTPKHLITATGQRVTLRCSPRSGDLSVYWYQQSLDQGLQFLIQYYNGEERAKGNILERFSAQQFPDLHSELNLSSLELGDSALYFCASSVDGSLAGELFFGEGSRLTVL.

The chain carries TRBV24-1 and TRBJ2-2, with TRBD1 matching 7 bases. Germline values: CDR1 KGHDR, CDR2 SFDVKD. With 7 bases clipped from V and 4 bases from J, the junction kept 5 bases outside the gene matches. The CDR3 totals 14 residues. CDR3: CATRAQGFTGELFF. Written as DNA, the CDR3 is TGTGCCACCAGGGCACAGGGGTTCACCGGGGAGCTGTTTTTT.

This clonotype was found many times. The chain has TRBV12-3 or TRBV12-4 and TRBJ1-5, with 7 bases that match TRBD1. This CDR3 comprises 14 residues. Trimming took 5 bases from V and 4 from J; bases not matched to a gene: 5. The CDR3 DNA reads as TGTGCCAGCAGTCGGGACAGTGGGAATCAGCCCCAGCATTTT. Translating gives CASSRDSGNQPQHF.

By sample share, this clonotype is medium-sized. CDR3 residues: CASSLLPRGRTYEQYF. The CDR3 DNA follows: TGTGCCAGCAGCTTACTTCCCAGGGGGCGGACCTACGAGCAGTACTTC. The J gene is TRBJ2-7, the V gene TRBV7-6; 8 nucleotides line up with TRBD1. CDR1 and CDR2 from the germline V gene are SGHVS and FNYEAQ. J gave up 2 bases and V 2 bases, and 8 bases lay outside the gene matches. This CDR3 comprises 16 residues.

This clonotype showed up many times. This sequence joins TRBV9 and TRBJ2-1; D assignment may be TRBD1 or TRBD2 (5 bases each). With 3 bases removed from V and 5 bases from J, the gap between germline ends came to 18 bases. The CDR3 consists of 16 residues. From germline, CDR1 is SGDLS and CDR2 YYNGEE. The CDR3 region is CASSEKLGTTNNEQFF. CDR3 nucleotides: TGTGCCAGCAGCGAAAAGCTGGGGACGACAAACAATGAGCAGTTCTTC.

This clonotype was picked up a small number of times. V gene TRBV5-1 combines with J gene TRBJ2-2; D not certain. Germline assignment: CDR1 SGHRS and CDR2 YFSETQ. Trimming left V 9 bases short and J 2 bases short, with 11 bases between. This CDR3 is built from 13 residues. CDR3 sequence: CATPGGNTGELFF. The CDR3 bases are TGCGCCACCCCCGGCGGAAACACCGGGGAGCTGTTTTTT.

This clonotype was seen ten or more times. The chain joins TRBV7-9 to TRBJ2-7, with D possibly TRBD2 on 6 matching bases. Germline CDR1 is SEHNR and CDR2 is FQNEAQ (reference sequence). V lost 11 bases and J lost 2, with 13 bases in between. CDR3 length: 12 amino acids. The chain's CDR3 is CASRDLAYEQYF. The CDR3 region has the DNA TGTGCCTCCCGGGACTTAGCCTACGAGCAGTACTTC.

By sample fraction, this clonotype is medium-sized. This chain links TRBV7-6 with TRBJ1-5, with 7 bases lining up with TRBD1. CDR3 length: 16 amino acids. Germline CDR1 SGHVS, CDR2 FNYEAQ. V lost 5 bases and J lost 5; bases outside the gene matches: 12. CDR3 coding DNA: TGTGCCAGCAGCGTAGGGGGCCTTCTGGATCATCAGCCCCAGCATTTT. Its protein product is CASSVGGLLDHQPQHF.